This T cell receptor beta chain was documented in a study of OX40 agonist ivuxolimab in advanced cancers. In the study overall: Partial responses were achieved by three patients, one with hepatocellular carcinoma and two with cutaneous melanoma.

Overall study results and limits: At 0.1 to 3.0 mg/kg and by week 6, CD4+ and CD8+ T cells in the blood had expanded clonally. CD8+ T cells showed, on average, more clonal expansion than CD4+ cells. It was also the case that some nonresponders had low normalized T-cell clonal expansion.

Repertoires were generated with immunoSEQ multiplex PCR, while TCRdb's copy carries only in-frame clones and drops some. The table records 30,000 to 35,000 clones, about four fifths of them present only once. About this clone: Its cognate antigen is unknown.

The CDR3 length is 15 residues. V dropped 2 bases and J dropped 4 bases, with 14 bases sitting between them. Germline lookup yields CDR1 GTSNPN and CDR2 SVGIG (reference sequence). The sequences come from CD4+ or CD8+ T cells sorted from blood, collected in a trial of the OX40 agonist ivuxolimab. The rearrangement uses TRBV30 and TRBJ1-4; no definite D call. This sequence was found in an adult with an advanced solid tumor such as melanoma, head and neck, liver or kidney cancer. The CDR3 region has the DNA TGTGCCTGGAGTTCCGACTTCGGGGTTAATGAAAAACTGTTTTTT. It translates to CAWSSDFGVNEKLFF.